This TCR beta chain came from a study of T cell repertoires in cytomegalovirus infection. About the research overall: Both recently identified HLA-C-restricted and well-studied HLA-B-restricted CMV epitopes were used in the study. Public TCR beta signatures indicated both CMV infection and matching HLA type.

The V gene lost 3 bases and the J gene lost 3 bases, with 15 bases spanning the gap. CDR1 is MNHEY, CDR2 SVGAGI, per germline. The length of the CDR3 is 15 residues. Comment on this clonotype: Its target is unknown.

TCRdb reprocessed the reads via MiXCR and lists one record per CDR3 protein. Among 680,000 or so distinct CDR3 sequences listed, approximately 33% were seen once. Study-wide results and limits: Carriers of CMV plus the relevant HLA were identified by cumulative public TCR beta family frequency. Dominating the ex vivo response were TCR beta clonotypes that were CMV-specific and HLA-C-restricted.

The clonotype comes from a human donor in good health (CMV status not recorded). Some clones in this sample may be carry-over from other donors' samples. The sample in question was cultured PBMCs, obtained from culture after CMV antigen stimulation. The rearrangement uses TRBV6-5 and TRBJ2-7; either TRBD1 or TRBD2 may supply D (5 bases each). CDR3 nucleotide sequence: TGTGCCAGCAGTTATGACGGGGCGCCTTACTACGAGCAGTACTTC. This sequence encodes CASSYDGAPYYEQYF.